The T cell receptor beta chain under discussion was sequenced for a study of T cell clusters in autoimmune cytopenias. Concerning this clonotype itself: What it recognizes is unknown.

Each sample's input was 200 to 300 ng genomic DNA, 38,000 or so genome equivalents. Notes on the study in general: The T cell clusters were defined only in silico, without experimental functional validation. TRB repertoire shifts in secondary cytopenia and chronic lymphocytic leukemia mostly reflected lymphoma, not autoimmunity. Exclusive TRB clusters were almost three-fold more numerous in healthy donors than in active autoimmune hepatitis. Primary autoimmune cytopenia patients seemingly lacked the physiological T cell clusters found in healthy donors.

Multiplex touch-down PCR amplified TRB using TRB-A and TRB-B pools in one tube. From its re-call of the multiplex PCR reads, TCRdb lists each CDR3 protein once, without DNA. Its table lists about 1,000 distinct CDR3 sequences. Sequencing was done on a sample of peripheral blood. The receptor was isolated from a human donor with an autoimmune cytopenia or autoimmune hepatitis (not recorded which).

This CDR3 is CASSLAGQGLGMNSPLHF. The chain couples TRBV5-1 to TRBJ1-6; checking the TCRdb D call of TRBD1 is not possible without DNA. This CDR3 is built from 18 residues. CDR1 is SGHRS, CDR2 YFSETQ, per germline.